A selection of T cell receptor beta chains follows, all from one sample in a study of cytomegalovirus exposure and HLA in healthy donors. This table comes from immunoSEQ multiplex PCR, and its TCRdb copy is limited to in-frame clones, with some not included. The table lists 75,000 to 100,000 clones, about 7.6% of them singletons. The sequenced sample was PBMCs. Source of these receptors: a man aged 45 to 65 in good health and CMV-seronegative. Each CDR3 is given with its conserved first and last residue. D genes are given only for firm matches. Size tells how often a clone was seen (once, few, many) or the class of an expanded clone, and some rows leave it out.

J	size	D	V	DNA	CDR3
TRBJ2-2	-	TRBD2	TRBV11-3	TGTGCCAGCAGCTTAGGGACTAGAGGGACGCCCGGGGAGCTGTTTTTT	CASSLGTRGTPGELFF
TRBJ2-2	few	TRBD2	TRBV9	TGTGCCAGCAGCGTTGATTTTACTAGCGGGAGTAGCGGGGAGCTGTTTTTT	CASSVDFTSGSSGELFF
TRBJ2-1	-	-	TRBV4-1	TGCGCCAGCAGCCAAGACTTTGGCCGAGGCAATGAGCAGTTCTTC	CASSQDFGRGNEQFF
TRBJ2-1	-	TRBD1	TRBV28	TGTGCCAGCAGTTTAGGGACAGGGGGCAGTGAGCAGTTCTTC	CASSLGTGGSEQFF
TRBJ1-1	-	-	TRBV6-1	TGTGCCAGCAGTCCAGGGGAGTGGAACACTGAAGCTTTCTTT	CASSPGEWNTEAFF
TRBJ2-1	few	-	TRBV4-2	TGTGCCAGCAGTTTCGACAGGAACAATGAGCAGTTCTTC	CASSFDRNNEQFF
TRBJ2-7	few	TRBD1	TRBV27	TGTGCCAGCAGTTTGGAGACAGGGGGTGAGCAGTACTTC	CASSLETGGEQYF
TRBJ2-3	-	-	TRBV6-1	TGTGCCAGCAGAGGGACTTTCGGCACAGATACGCAGTATTTT	CASRGTFGTDTQYF
TRBJ1-1	-	TRBD1	TRBV6-1	TGTGCCAGCAGTGGCCACGACAGGGAGAAAGCTTTCTTT	CASSGHDREKAFF
TRBJ1-2	few	TRBD1	TRBV27	TGTGCCAGCAGCCCCCTGGGACAGGGGGGGGCCAACTATGGCTACACTTTC	CASSPLGQGGANYGYTF
TRBJ2-5	-	TRBD2	TRBV7-2	TGTGCCAGCAGCTACCAAGCGGGGCGGGAAGGAGAGACCCAGTACTTC	CASSYQAGREGETQYF
TRBJ2-3	-	-	TRBV21-1	TGTGCCATCTATCCCCCGGGACAGCTAAGCACAGATACGCAGTATTTT	CAIYPPGQLSTDTQYF
TRBJ1-5	-	-	TRBV27	TGTGACAGCAGCCTTCCCCCCCACCAGGGCGGACAGCCCCAGCATTTT	CDSSLPPHQGGQPQHF
TRBJ1-5	-	-	TRBV6-5	TGTGCCAGCAGTTTCGCGTTCCGCCAGCCCCAGCATTTT	CASSFAFRQPQHF
TRBJ2-2	-	-	TRBV5-1	TGCGCCACTGGACACAGAAACACCGGGGAGCTGTTTTTT	CATGHRNTGELFF
TRBJ1-4	-	-	TRBV13	TGTGCCAGCAGCCTCGGGAATCCGGGAGAAAAACTGTTTTTT	CASSLGNPGEKLFF
TRBJ2-5	few	TRBD2	TRBV4-2	TGTGCCAGCAGCCCACTAGCGGGAGCTTTCCAAGAGACCCAGTACTTC	CASSPLAGAFQETQYF
TRBJ2-1	-	TRBD1	TRBV7-9	TGTGCCAGCAGCATCTCCTGGACAGGGGATGTAGATGAGCAGTTCTTC	CASSISWTGDVDEQFF